What follows are 18 T cell receptor beta chains derived from one specimen sequenced in a study of T cell responses to AZD1222 COVID-19 vaccine. TCRdb's copy holds only in-frame clones and misses some; the assay was immunoSEQ multiplex PCR. The table lists about 150,000 clones, less than 95% of them singletons, with 1.5% to 2% in the top ten. The sequenced sample was peripheral blood, obtained on day 0 of AZD1222 vaccination. Receptors were obtained from an adult in good health.

The chain employs TRBV6-2 or TRBV6-3 and TRBJ2-5, with 7 bases fitting TRBD1. Germline CDR1 reads MNHEY; CDR2 reads SVGEGT. This CDR3 is 15 amino acids long. Trimming took 4 bases from V and 5 from J; bases not matched to a gene: 10. CDR3 sequence: CASSFLQGNGETQYF. For the CDR3, the DNA is TGTGCCAGCAGTTTCCTACAGGGGAATGGGGAGACCCAGTACTTC.

J is TRBJ1-6 and V is TRBV7-2; tentatively, D is TRBD1 (6 bases). With 2 bases removed from V and 7 bases from J, the gap between germline ends came to 9 bases. This CDR3 region has 14 residues. Per germline, CDR1 SGHTA and CDR2 FQGNSA. CDR3: CASSLRQGNSPLHF. Here the CDR3 DNA reads TGTGCCAGCAGCTTACGTCAGGGGAATTCACCCCTCCACTTT.

The chain joins TRBV18 to TRBJ1-3; perhaps TRBD1 as D (6 bases). The CDR3 length is 16 residues. V was clipped by 3 bases and J by 1 base, with 13 bases between them. The germline V gene has CDR1 KGHSH and CDR2 LQKENI. The CDR3 nucleotides are TGTGCCAGCTCACCTATTACAGGGTGGTCTGGAAACACCATATATTTT. Its translation: CASSPITGWSGNTIYF. Complete variable domain (other parts from reference TRBV18 and TRBJ1-3): NAGVMQNPRHLVRRRGQEARLRCSPMKGHSHVYWYRQLPEEGLKFMVYLQKENIIDESGMPKERFSAEFPKEGPSILRIQQVVRGDSAAYFCASSPITGWSGNTIYFGEGSWLTVV.

The chain combines TRBV7-8 with TRBJ1-4; D gene uncertain. Trimming took off 1 base at V and 4 bases at J, with 7 bases between the two ends. Germline CDR1 is SGHVS and CDR2 is FQNEAQ. This CDR3 comprises 14 residues. CDR3 protein: CASSLDRNNEKLFF. The CDR3 DNA is TGTGCCAGCAGCTTAGACCGGAATAATGAAAAACTGTTTTTT.

The chain combines TRBV2 with TRBJ2-3; 8 bases align to TRBD1. Trimming removed 4 bases from V and 11 bases from J; junction bases left unmatched: 5. This CDR3 has 12 residues. Germline V CDR1 and CDR2: SNHLY, FYNNEI. The CDR3 reads CASSVTGALQYF. Here the CDR3 DNA reads TGTGCCAGCAGTGTGACAGGGGCGTTGCAGTATTTT.

The chain has TRBV7-9 and TRBJ2-3, with TRBD2 matching 8 bases. Trimming at V came to 4 bases and at J to 2 bases, leaving 5 bases not matched to a gene. CDR1 is SEHNR, CDR2 FQNEAQ, per germline (reference sequence). The CDR3 extends over 15 amino acids. CDR3 sequence (DNA): TGTGCCAGCAGCTCCAGACTAGCGTTCACAGATACGCAGTATTTT. Translating gives CASSSRLAFTDTQYF. The full variable domain, its missing parts supplied by reference TRBV7-9 and TRBJ2-3, is DTGVSQNPRHKITKRGQNVTFRCDPISEHNRLYWYRQTLGQGPEFLTYFQNEAQLEKSRLLSDRFSAERPKGSFSTLEIQRTEQGDSAMYLCASSSRLAFTDTQYFGPGTRLTVL.

This chain joins TRBV29-1 and TRBJ2-3; TRBD1 matches at 8 bases. Losses at the gene ends were 7 bases for V and 0 bases for J; bases not matched to a gene: 3. The CDR3 has 13 residues. Germline V gene lookup returns CDR1 SQVTM and CDR2 ANQGSEA. The CDR3 DNA is TGCAGCGATAGACAGGGGAGCACAGATACGCAGTATTTT. It is translated as CSDRQGSTDTQYF.

This clone has just one count. The V and J genes are TRBV13 and TRBJ1-3, with 7 bases matching TRBD1. V was pared by 5 bases and J by 0 bases, with 10 bases of the junction left unmatched. The CDR3 has 17 amino acids. The V gene's germline CDR1 is PRHDT and CDR2 FYEKMQ (reference sequence). The CDR3 reads CASSKGTAGHSGNTIYF. The CDR3 nucleotides read TGTGCCAGCAGCAAAGGGACAGCCGGCCACTCTGGAAACACCATATATTTT.

This chain connects TRBV9 to TRBJ2-3, with 8 bases lining up with TRBD1. CDR1 is SGDLS, CDR2 YYNGEE, per germline. The length of the CDR3 is 16 residues. V lost 3 bases to trimming and J lost 3 bases; unmatched junction nucleotides: 9. In DNA, the CDR3 is TGTGCCAGCAGCGCTAGGACAGGGCGAGGGACAGATACGCAGTATTTT. Translating gives CASSARTGRGTDTQYF.

V is TRBV10-3 and J is TRBJ2-7; D might be TRBD2 (7 bases). Germline-derived CDR1 and CDR2 are ENHRY and SYGVKD. This CDR3 has 16 residues. V lost 8 bases and J 3 bases, leaving 23 bases between the germline ends. The CDR3 DNA reads as TGTGCCATCTCGCCCGTGGGGGGGGCGGAACTCTACGAGCAGTACTTC. Translated: CAISPVGGAELYEQYF.

The chain recombines TRBV7-9 with TRBJ2-1; tentative D call: TRBD2 (5 bases). The CDR3 runs 14 residues. The ends were cut back, 8 bases at V and 0 bases at J, with 11 bases in the middle. In germline, CDR1 is SEHNR, CDR2 FQNEAQ (reference sequence). CDR3 residues: CASGVGSSYNEQFF. The CDR3 DNA reads as TGTGCCAGCGGGGTAGGGAGCTCCTACAATGAGCAGTTCTTC.

CDR3 DNA sequence: TGCGCCAGCAGCCTCCGGGGGCCGGAGACCCAGTACTTC. It specifies CASSLRGPETQYF. The gene calls are TRBV5-1 and TRBJ2-5; D may match TRBD1 or TRBD2 (6 bases each). The CDR3 runs 13 residues. The V gene lost 4 bases and the J gene lost 5 bases, with 12 bases spanning the gap. Germline loops: CDR1 SGHRS, CDR2 YFSETQ.

This sequence joins TRBV4-1 and TRBJ1-4; D gene uncertain. This CDR3 has 16 amino acids. Trimming left V 0 bases short and J 4 bases short, with 12 bases between. Germline CDR1 MGHRA, CDR2 YSYEKL. This CDR3 is CASSQEVGLSNEKLFF. CDR3 DNA: TGCGCCAGCAGCCAAGAAGTCGGGCTGAGTAATGAAAAACTGTTTTTT.

The V call is TRBV14, the J call TRBJ2-5; TRBD2 aligns across 7 bases. The length of the CDR3 is 14 residues. V lost 5 bases to trimming and J lost 4 bases; unmatched junction nucleotides: 7. Germline V lookup: CDR1 SGHDN, CDR2 FVKESK. In DNA, the CDR3 is TGTGCCAGCAGCAAAAGCGGGATACCAGAGACCCAGTACTTC. Amino acids: CASSKSGIPETQYF. The variable domain in full, completed from reference TRBV14 and TRBJ2-5, reads EAGVTQFPSHSVIEKGQTVTLRCDPISGHDNLYWYRRVMGKEIKFLLHFVKESKQDESGMPNNRFLAERTGGTYSTLKVQPAELEDSGVYFCASSKSGIPETQYFGPGTRLLVL.

This clone was detected only once. The chain recombines TRBV5-6 with TRBJ1-5, with D hard to call. The length of the CDR3 is 13 residues. Trimming left V 4 bases short and J 1 base short, with 6 bases between. Germline CDR1 is SGHDT and CDR2 is YYEEEE. This chain's CDR3 is CASSVQSNQPQHF. The CDR3 coding sequence is TGTGCCAGCAGCGTTCAGAGCAATCAGCCCCAGCATTTT.

V gene TRBV19 combines with J gene TRBJ2-1, with 8 positions matching TRBD1. V lost 4 bases to trimming and J lost 2 bases; unmatched junction nucleotides: 7. From germline, CDR1 is LNHDA and CDR2 SQIVND (reference sequence). This CDR3 spans 16 amino acids. CDR3 DNA: TGTGCCAGTAGTACCTGGGACAGGTATACCTACAATGAGCAGTTCTTC. Translated: CASSTWDRYTYNEQFF.

CDR3 in DNA: TGCGCCAGCAGCGCGACAGCTAATGAAAAACTGTTTTTT. As protein: CASSATANEKLFF. The rearrangement uses TRBV5-1 and TRBJ1-4, with a possible D match to TRBD1 (5 bases). Per the germline V gene, CDR1 is SGHRS and CDR2 is YFSETQ. This CDR3 comprises 13 residues. V was trimmed by 4 bases and J by 3 bases, leaving 7 bases between them.

The chain couples TRBV20-1 to TRBJ2-4, with D perhaps matching TRBD1 or TRBD2 (5 bases each). The CDR3 totals 14 residues. V lost 3 bases and J 5 bases, leaving 14 bases between the germline ends. The germline V gene encodes CDR1 DFQATT and CDR2 SNEGSKA (reference sequence). The CDR3 nucleotides read TGCAGTGCTAGTAGAGGGGCGCGGGAAAACATTCAGTACTTC. It yields the protein CSASRGARENIQYF.